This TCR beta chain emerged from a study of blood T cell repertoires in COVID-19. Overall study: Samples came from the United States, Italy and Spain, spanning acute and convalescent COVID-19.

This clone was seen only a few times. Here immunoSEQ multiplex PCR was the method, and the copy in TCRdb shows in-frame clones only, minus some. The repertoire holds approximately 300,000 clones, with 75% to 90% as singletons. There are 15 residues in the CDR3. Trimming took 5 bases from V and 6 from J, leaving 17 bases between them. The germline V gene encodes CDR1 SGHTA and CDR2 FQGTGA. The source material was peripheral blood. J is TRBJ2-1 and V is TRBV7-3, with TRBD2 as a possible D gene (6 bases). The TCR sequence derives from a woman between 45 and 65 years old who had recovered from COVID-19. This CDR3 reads CASSIISGPSNEQFF. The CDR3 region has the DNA TGTGCCAGCAGCATCATTAGCGGCCCCTCCAATGAGCAGTTCTTC. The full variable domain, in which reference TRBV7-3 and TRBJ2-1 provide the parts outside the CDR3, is GAGVSQTPSNKVTEKGKYVELRCDPISGHTALYWYRQSLGQGPEFLIYFQGTGAADDSGLPNDRFFAVRPEGSVSTLKIQRTERGDSAVYLCASSIISGPSNEQFFGPGTRLTVL.